This T cell receptor beta chain was documented in a study of T cell responses to AZD1222 COVID-19 vaccine. General study points: All repertoire sampling was performed exclusively after the peak T cell response. Reportedly, close to half of spike-specific TCRs are directed against unmutated variant regions. Most donors were white British, females outnumbered males, and clonal diversity was possibly underestimated. The CD4 TCRs associated with vaccination extended across spike and predominated at 160-218 and 743-854.

A few counts support this clone. Its antigen is currently unknown. This CDR3 has 15 amino acids. V trimming: 4 bases; J trimming: 4 bases; junction bases outside the gene matches: 7. Looked up from germline, CDR1 is SGHRS and CDR2 is YFSETQ. The assay was immunoSEQ multiplex PCR, and TCRdb's table has in-frame clones only and misses some. The data show under 55,000 clones, around 84% seen once. The TCR originated in an adult in good health. The sequenced sample was peripheral blood, obtained on day 0 of AZD1222 vaccination. The gene calls are TRBV5-1 and TRBJ1-1; 10 bases agree with TRBD1. CDR3 nucleotide sequence: TGCGCCAGCAGCGGGGGGACAGGGGTGACCACTGAAGCTTTCTTT. Protein product: CASSGGTGVTTEAFF.